The T cell receptor beta chain described here comes from a study of T cell responses to AZD1222 COVID-19 vaccine. Here immunoSEQ multiplex PCR was the method, and the copy in TCRdb shows in-frame clones only, minus some. The table includes under 150,000 clones, about 90% detected once. Trimming removed 6 bases from V and 1 base from J, with 16 bases in between. Per germline, CDR1 MNHEY and CDR2 SMNVEV (reference sequence). The CDR3 spans 15 residues. This clonotype was obtained from an adult in good health. The source material was peripheral blood, sampled on day 0 of AZD1222 vaccination. V is TRBV27 and J is TRBJ2-7; D is tentatively TRBD1 or TRBD2 (5 bases each). Here the CDR3 reads CASSPLRDASYEQYF. The DNA of the CDR3 is TGTGCCAGCAGCCCTCTCCGGGACGCGTCCTACGAGCAGTACTTC.